The sequence of this T cell receptor (beta chain) was determined in a study of blood T cell repertoires in COVID-19. Looking at the study overall: From T cells, B-cell-depleted T cells, or PBMCs came the material, which was cDNA or gDNA.

Only one count was recorded for this clone. In the original processing: Reference gene primer amplification gave nucleated cell count estimates. This table comes from immunoSEQ multiplex PCR, and its TCRdb copy is limited to in-frame clones, with some not included. V and J calls and clone size are given by that table; D and trimming were obtained from the DNA. The sample includes nearly 350,000 clones, 87% of them seen just once. The CDR3 has 15 residues. J lost 7 bases, V lost 6 bases, and 5 bases had no gene match. CDR1 MNHEY and CDR2 SMNVEV come from the germline V gene (reference sequence). The TCR was taken from a woman in her fifties or sixties with COVID-19, enrolled during active disease. The genes are TRBV27 and TRBJ2-1; 14 nucleotides match TRBD2. The sequenced sample was peripheral blood. As DNA, the CDR3 is TGTGCCAGCAGGGCCGGGACTAGCGGGAGAAATGAGCAGTTCTTC. It codes for CASRAGTSGRNEQFF.